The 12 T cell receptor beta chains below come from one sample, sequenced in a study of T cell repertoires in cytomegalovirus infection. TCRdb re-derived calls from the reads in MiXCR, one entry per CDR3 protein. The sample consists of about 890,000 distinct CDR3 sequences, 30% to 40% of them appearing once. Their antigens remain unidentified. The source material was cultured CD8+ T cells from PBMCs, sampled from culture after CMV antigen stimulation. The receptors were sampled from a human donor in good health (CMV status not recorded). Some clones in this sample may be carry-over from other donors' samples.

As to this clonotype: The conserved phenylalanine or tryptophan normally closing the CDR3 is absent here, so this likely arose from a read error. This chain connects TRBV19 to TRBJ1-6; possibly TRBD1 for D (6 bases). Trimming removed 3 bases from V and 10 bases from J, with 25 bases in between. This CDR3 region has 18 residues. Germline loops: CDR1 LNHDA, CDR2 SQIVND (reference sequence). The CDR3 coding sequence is TGTGCCAGTAGTATGTTTCTAGGCGGTGGGGGCAGGTTATCACCCCTCCACTCT. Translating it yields CASSMFLGGGGRLSPLHS.

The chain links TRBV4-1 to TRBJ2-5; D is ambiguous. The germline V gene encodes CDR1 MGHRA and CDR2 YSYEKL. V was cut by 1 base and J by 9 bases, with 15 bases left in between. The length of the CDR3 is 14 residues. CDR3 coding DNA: TGCGCCAGCAGCCAAGCCTCCGGCCGAGATCCCCAGTACTTC. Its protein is CASSQASGRDPQYF.

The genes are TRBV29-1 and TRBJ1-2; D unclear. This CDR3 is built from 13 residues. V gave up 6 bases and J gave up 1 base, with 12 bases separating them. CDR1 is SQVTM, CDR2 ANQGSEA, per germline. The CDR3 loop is CSVPGRLNYGYTF. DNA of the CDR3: TGCAGCGTACCAGGACGGCTTAACTATGGCTACACCTTC.

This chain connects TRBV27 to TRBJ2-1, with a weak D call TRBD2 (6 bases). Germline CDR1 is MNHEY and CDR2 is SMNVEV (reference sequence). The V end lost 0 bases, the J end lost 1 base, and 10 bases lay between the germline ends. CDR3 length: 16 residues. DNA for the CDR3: TGTGCCAGCAGTTTATCGCATGGGGGGTCCTACAATGAGCAGTTCTTC. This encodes CASSLSHGGSYNEQFF.

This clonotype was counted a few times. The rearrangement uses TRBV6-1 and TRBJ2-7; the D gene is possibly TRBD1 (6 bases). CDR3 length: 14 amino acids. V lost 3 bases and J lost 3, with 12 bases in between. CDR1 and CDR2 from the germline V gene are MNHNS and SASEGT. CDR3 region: CASSDRGLLYEQYF. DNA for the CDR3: TGTGCCAGCAGTGACAGGGGCCTCCTCTACGAGCAGTACTTC.

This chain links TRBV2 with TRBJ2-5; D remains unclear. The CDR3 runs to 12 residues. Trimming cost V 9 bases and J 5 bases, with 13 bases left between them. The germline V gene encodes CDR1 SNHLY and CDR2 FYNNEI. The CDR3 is CASIWRVETQYF. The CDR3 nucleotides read TGTGCCAGTATATGGCGAGTGGAGACCCAGTACTTC. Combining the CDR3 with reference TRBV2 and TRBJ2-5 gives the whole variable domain EPEVTQTPSHQVTQMGQEVILRCVPISNHLYFYWYRQILGQKVEFLVSFYNNEISEKSEIFDDQFSVERPDGSNFTLKIRSTKLEDSAMYFCASIWRVETQYFGPGTRLLVL.

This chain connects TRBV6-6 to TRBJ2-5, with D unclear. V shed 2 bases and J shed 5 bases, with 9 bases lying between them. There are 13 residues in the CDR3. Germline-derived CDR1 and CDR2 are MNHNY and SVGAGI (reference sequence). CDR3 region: CASSYQKGETQYF. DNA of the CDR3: TGTGCCAGCAGTTACCAGAAAGGGGAGACCCAGTACTTC.

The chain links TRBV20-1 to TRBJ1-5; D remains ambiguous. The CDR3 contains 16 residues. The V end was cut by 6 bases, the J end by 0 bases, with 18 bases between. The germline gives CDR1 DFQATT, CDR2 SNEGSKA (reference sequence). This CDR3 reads CSAFPRETLSNQPQHF. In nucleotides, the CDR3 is TGCAGTGCCTTCCCGCGGGAGACTCTTAGCAATCAGCCCCAGCATTTT.

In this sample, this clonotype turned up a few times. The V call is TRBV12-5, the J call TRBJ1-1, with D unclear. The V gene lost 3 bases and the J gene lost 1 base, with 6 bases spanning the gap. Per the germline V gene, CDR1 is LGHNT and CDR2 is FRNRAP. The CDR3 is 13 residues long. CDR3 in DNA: TGTGCTAGTGGTTTTACCCCGAACACTGAAGCTTTCTTT. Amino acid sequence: CASGFTPNTEAFF.

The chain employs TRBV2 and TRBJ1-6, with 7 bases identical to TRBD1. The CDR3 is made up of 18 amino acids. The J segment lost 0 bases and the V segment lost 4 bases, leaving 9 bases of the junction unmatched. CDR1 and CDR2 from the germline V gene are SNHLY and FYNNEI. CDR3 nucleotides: TGTGCCAGCAGTGGTCAGGGGGTCGTCGGCTCCTATAATTCACCCCTCCACTTT. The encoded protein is CASSGQGVVGSYNSPLHF.

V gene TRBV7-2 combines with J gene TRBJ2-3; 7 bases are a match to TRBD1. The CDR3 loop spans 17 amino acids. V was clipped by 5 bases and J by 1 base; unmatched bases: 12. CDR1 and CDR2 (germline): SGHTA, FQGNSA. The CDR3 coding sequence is TGTGCCAGCAGCCCCGAAGGGGGCCCGAGGCGCACAGATACGCAGTATTTT. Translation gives CASSPEGGPRRTDTQYF.

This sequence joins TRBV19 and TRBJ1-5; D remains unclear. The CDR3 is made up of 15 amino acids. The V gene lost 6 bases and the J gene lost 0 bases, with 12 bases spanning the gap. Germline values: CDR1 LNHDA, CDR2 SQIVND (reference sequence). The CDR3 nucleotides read TGTGCCAGTAGAGGCATTTTGAATAGCAATCAGCCCCAGCATTTT. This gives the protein CASRGILNSNQPQHF.